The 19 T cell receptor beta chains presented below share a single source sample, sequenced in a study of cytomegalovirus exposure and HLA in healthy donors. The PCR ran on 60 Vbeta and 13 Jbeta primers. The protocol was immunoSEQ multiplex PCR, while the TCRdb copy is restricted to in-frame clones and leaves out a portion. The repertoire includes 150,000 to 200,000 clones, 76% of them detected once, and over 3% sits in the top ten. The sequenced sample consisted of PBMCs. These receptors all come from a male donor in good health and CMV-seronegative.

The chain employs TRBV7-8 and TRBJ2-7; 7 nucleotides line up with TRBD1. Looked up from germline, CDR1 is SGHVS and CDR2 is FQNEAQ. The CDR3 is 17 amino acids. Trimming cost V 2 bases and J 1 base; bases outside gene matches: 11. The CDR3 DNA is TGTGCCAGCAGCTTACAGAGGGGGCACTTATTTTCCTACGAGCAGTACTTC. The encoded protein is CASSLQRGHLFSYEQYF.

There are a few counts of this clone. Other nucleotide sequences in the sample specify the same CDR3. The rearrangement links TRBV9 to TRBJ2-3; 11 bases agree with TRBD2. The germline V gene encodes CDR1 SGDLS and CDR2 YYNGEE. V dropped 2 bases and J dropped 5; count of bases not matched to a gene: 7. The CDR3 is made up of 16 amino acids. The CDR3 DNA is TGTGCCAGCAGCGTCGATAGCGGGGGGGCCGGAGATACGCAGTATTTT. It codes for CASSVDSGGAGDTQYF.

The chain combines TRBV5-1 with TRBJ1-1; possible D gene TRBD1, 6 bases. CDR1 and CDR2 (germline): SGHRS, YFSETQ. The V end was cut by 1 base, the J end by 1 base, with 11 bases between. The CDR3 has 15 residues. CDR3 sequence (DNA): TGCGCCAGCAGCTTGACGGCAGGGGCGAACACTGAAGCTTTCTTT. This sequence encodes CASSLTAGANTEAFF.

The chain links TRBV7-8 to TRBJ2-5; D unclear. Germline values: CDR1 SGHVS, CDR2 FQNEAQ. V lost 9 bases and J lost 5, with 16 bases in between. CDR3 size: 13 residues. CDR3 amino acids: CASGYRGSETQYF. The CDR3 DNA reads TGTGCCAGTGGCTATAGAGGTTCGGAGACCCAGTACTTC.

CDR3 amino acids: CASSRLGTYEQYF. The CDR3 bases are TGTGCCAGCAGCCGACTAGGGACCTACGAGCAGTACTTC. The chain recombines TRBV7-9 with TRBJ2-7, with D maybe TRBD2 (6 bases). The CDR3 sequence is 13 residues long. Germline V CDR1 and CDR2: SEHNR, FQNEAQ (reference sequence). Between the trimmed V and J ends, which lost 5 bases and 2 bases, there was a span of 10 bases.

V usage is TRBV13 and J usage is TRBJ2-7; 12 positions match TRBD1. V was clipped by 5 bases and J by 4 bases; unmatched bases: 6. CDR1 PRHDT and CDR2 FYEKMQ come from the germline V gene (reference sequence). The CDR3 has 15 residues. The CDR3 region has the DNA TGTGCCAGCAGCACTCGGGGACAGGGGGCTTACGAGCAGTACTTC. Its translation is CASSTRGQGAYEQYF.

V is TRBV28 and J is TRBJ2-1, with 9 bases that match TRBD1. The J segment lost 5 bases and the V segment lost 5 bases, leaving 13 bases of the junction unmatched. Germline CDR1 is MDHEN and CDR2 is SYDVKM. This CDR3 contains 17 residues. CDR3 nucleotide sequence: TGTGCCAGCAGTCAGATCCCGGGGACAGGGCTTCACAATGAGCAGTTCTTC. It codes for CASSQIPGTGLHNEQFF.

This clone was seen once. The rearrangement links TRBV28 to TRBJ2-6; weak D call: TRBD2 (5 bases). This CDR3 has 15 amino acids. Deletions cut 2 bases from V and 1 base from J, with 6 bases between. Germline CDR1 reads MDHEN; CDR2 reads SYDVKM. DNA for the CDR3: TGTGCCAGCAGTTTACGGGGTTCTGGGGCCAACGTCCTGACTTTC. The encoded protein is CASSLRGSGANVLTF.

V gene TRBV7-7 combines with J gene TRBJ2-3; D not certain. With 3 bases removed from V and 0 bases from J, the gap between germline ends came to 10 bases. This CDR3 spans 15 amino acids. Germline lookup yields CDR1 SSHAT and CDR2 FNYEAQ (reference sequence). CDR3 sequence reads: CASSFRDGSTDTQYF. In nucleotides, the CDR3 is TGTGCCAGCAGCTTTCGAGACGGGAGCACAGATACGCAGTATTTT.

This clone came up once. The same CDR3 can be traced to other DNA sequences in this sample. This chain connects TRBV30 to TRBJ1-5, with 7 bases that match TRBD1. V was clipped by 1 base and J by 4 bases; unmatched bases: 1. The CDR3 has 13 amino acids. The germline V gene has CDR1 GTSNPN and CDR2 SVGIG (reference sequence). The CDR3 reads CAWSGQGNQPQHF. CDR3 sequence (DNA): TGTGCCTGGAGTGGACAGGGAAATCAGCCCCAGCATTTT.

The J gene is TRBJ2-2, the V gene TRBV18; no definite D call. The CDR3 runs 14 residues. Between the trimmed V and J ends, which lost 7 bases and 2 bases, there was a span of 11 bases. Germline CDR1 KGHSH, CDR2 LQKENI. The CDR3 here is CASLEVINTGELFF. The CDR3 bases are TGTGCCAGCTTAGAGGTCATCAACACCGGGGAGCTGTTTTTT.

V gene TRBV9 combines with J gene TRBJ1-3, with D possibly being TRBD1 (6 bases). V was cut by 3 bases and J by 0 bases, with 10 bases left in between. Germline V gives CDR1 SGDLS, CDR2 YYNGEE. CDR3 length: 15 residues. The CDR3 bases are TGTGCCAGCAGCGGACGGGACACCTCTGGAAACACCATATATTTT. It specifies CASSGRDTSGNTIYF.

CDR3 residues: CASSVQGGNTEAFF. In DNA form, the CDR3 reads TGTGCCAGCAGCGTACAGGGGGGTAATACTGAAGCTTTCTTT. V and J are TRBV2 and TRBJ1-1; 8 bases agree with TRBD1. Germline V gene sequence: CDR1 SNHLY, CDR2 FYNNEI. Trimming at V came to 6 bases and at J to 5 bases, leaving 8 bases not matched to a gene. The CDR3 totals 14 residues.

CDR3 in amino acids: CASSLDRGRYEQYF. CDR3 nucleotide sequence: TGTGCCAGCAGTTTGGACAGGGGGCGCTACGAGCAGTACTTC. This sequence joins TRBV28 and TRBJ2-7; 11 bases line up with TRBD1. Per germline, CDR1 MDHEN and CDR2 SYDVKM. V gave up 3 bases and J gave up 3 bases; unmatched junction bases: 1. The CDR3 contains 14 residues.

In DNA, the CDR3 is TGTGCCAGTACAGGGGGAGGAAACTATGGCTACACCTTC. Protein sequence: CASTGGGNYGYTF. The V call is TRBV9, the J call TRBJ1-2; 8 positions match TRBD1. V shed 8 bases and J 2 bases; nucleotides not matched to a gene: 5. Germline V gene sequence: CDR1 SGDLS, CDR2 YYNGEE. The CDR3 consists of 13 residues.

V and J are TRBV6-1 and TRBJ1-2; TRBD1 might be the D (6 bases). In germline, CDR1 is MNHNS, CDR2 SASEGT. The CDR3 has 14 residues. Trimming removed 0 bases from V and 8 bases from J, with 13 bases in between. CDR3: CASSEAGRGMGYTF. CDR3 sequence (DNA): TGTGCCAGCAGTGAAGCGGGCAGGGGAATGGGCTACACCTTC.

Here the CDR3 reads CASSVRAGVADTQYF. CDR3 DNA sequence: TGTGCCAGCAGCGTGAGGGCGGGGGTGGCAGATACGCAGTATTTT. The rearrangement joins TRBV9 to TRBJ2-3; TRBD2 aligns across 7 bases. V dropped 2 bases and J dropped 4; count of bases not matched to a gene: 7. Looked up from germline, CDR1 is SGDLS and CDR2 is YYNGEE. The CDR3 runs 15 residues. Drawing the rest from reference TRBV9 and TRBJ2-3, the complete variable domain is DSGVTQTPKHLITATGQRVTLRCSPRSGDLSVYWYQQSLDQGLQFLIQYYNGEERAKGNILERFSAQQFPDLHSELNLSSLELGDSALYFCASSVRAGVADTQYFGPGTRLTVL.

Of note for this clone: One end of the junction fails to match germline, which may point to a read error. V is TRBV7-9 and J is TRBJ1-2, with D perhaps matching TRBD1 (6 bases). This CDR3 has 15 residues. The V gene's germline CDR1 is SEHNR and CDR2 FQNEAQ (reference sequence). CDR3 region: CSSRGGGGHGYGYTF. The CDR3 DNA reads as TGTTCCAGCAGGGGAGGGGGGGGGCATGGCTATGGCTACACCTTC.

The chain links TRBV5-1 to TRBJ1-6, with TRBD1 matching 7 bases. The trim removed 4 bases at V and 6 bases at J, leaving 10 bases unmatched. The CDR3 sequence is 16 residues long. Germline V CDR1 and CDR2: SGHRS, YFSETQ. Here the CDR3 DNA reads TGCGCCAGCAGCCGAGGCTCGACAGGGAGTAATTCACCCCTCCACTTT. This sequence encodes CASSRGSTGSNSPLHF.